These 15 T cell receptor beta chains were all obtained from the same sample, sequenced in a study of shared clonotypes between healthy human individuals. Sequencing used immunoSEQ multiplex PCR; TCRdb keeps in-frame clones, though not all of them. The sample holds approximately 1,500,000 clones, more than 95% seen once. The specimen sequenced was naive CD4+ T cells sorted from blood. Subset meaning: CD45RA+ positively selected. These receptor sequences come from a man under 40 in good health.

The chain is built from TRBV21-1 and TRBJ2-5. TRBV21-1 is assigned pseudogene status. The CDR3 spans 15 residues. The CDR3, as DNA: TGTGCCAGCAGCAAAGCCCCTCGACCGGCAGAGACCCAGTACTTC. Encoded protein: CASSKAPRPAETQYF.

The chain is built from TRBV14 and TRBJ2-2; D uncertain. This CDR3 is 15 amino acids long. CDR1 and CDR2 from the germline V gene are SGHDN and FVKESK. V was trimmed by 0 bases and J by 7 bases, leaving 12 bases between them. The CDR3 reads CASSQELFQSGELFF. The CDR3, as DNA: TGTGCCAGCAGCCAAGAGCTATTCCAGAGCGGGGAGCTGTTTTTT.

This chain uses TRBV7-6 with TRBJ2-1; TRBD1 might be the D (6 bases). In germline, CDR1 is SGHVS, CDR2 FNYEAQ. The CDR3 runs 15 residues. Trimming left V 1 base short and J 0 bases short, with 7 bases between. The CDR3 DNA reads TGTGCCAGCAGCTTAGTGGACAGCTCCTACAATGAGCAGTTCTTC. As protein: CASSLVDSSYNEQFF.

The chain is built from TRBV19 and TRBJ2-3; tentatively, D is TRBD1 (6 bases). The CDR3 extends over 13 amino acids. Germline assignment: CDR1 LNHDA and CDR2 SQIVND (reference sequence). V shed 8 bases and J shed 2 bases, with 11 bases lying between them. The CDR3 bases are TGTGCCAGTTGGGACAAATACACAGATACGCAGTATTTT. Translating it yields CASWDKYTDTQYF.

J is TRBJ2-2 and V is TRBV10-3; D unclear. This CDR3 is 12 amino acids long. Between the trimmed V and J ends, which lost 10 bases and 5 bases, there was a span of 11 bases. The germline gives CDR1 ENHRY, CDR2 SYGVKD. The CDR3, as DNA: TGTGCCAACCGAGACTCTACCGGGGAGCTGTTTTTT. As protein: CANRDSTGELFF.

This chain connects TRBV5-6 to TRBJ1-4; 9 positions agree with TRBD1. This CDR3 has 18 residues. The V segment lost 0 bases and the J segment 4 bases; nucleotides outside the gene matches: 10. CDR1 is SGHDT and CDR2 is YYEEEE in the germline V gene. CDR3 DNA sequence: TGTGCCAGCAGCTTGGCTTACCGGACAGGGGCCCGTAATGAAAAACTGTTTTTT. As protein: CASSLAYRTGARNEKLFF.

This chain links TRBV6-5 with TRBJ1-2; 9 nucleotides match TRBD1. Germline V gene lookup returns CDR1 MNHEY and CDR2 SVGAGI. The CDR3 runs to 12 residues. V dropped 9 bases and J dropped 7; count of bases not matched to a gene: 6. The CDR3 sequence: CASKQGAGGYTF. The CDR3 bases are TGTGCCAGTAAACAGGGGGCGGGTGGCTACACCTTC.

The chain joins TRBV19 to TRBJ2-1; D call uncertain. V shed 5 bases and J shed 7 bases, with 12 bases lying between them. CDR1 LNHDA and CDR2 SQIVND come from the germline V gene (reference sequence). The CDR3 has 13 amino acids. Written as DNA, the CDR3 is TGTGCCAGTAGTGAACAACTAAGAAATGAGCAGTTCTTC. Its translation: CASSEQLRNEQFF.

The chain employs TRBV9 and TRBJ2-1; perhaps D is TRBD1 or TRBD2 (5 bases each). Trimming stripped 0 bases from V and 0 bases from J, with 13 bases between. The germline V gene has CDR1 SGDLS and CDR2 YYNGEE. This CDR3 has 17 residues. The CDR3 DNA reads as TGTGCCAGCAGCGTAGGAGAGGGGCGTAGCTCCTACAATGAGCAGTTCTTC. This gives the protein CASSVGEGRSSYNEQFF.

This chain connects TRBV19 to TRBJ1-1; D unclear. CDR1 is LNHDA, CDR2 SQIVND, per germline (reference sequence). The CDR3 is 15 residues long. With 0 bases removed from V and 5 bases from J, the gap between germline ends came to 13 bases. This CDR3 is CASSIDQVRMTEAFF. Written as DNA, the CDR3 is TGTGCCAGTAGTATAGATCAGGTCAGGATGACTGAAGCTTTCTTT.

The J gene is TRBJ2-3, the V gene TRBV15, with D perhaps TRBD1 or TRBD2 (6 bases each). The V gene's germline CDR1 is LNHNV and CDR2 YYDKDF (reference sequence). The CDR3 loop spans 14 amino acids. V lost 4 bases and J 2 bases, leaving 10 bases between the germline ends. The CDR3 protein is CATSMGGDTDTQYF. The CDR3 bases are TGTGCCACCAGCATGGGGGGCGACACAGATACGCAGTATTTT.

DNA of the CDR3: TGTGCCAGCAGTGAAGCACCGGGAGCGAACACCGGGGAGCTGTTTTTT. Translation gives CASSEAPGANTGELFF. This chain joins TRBV6-1 and TRBJ2-2, with D maybe TRBD2 (6 bases). The V end was cut by 0 bases, the J end by 0 bases, with 8 bases between. This CDR3 spans 16 amino acids. Germline lookup yields CDR1 MNHNS and CDR2 SASEGT.

The rearrangement joins TRBV5-8 to TRBJ1-4, with 7 bases aligning to TRBD1. CDR3 length: 15 amino acids. Germline trimming cut 4 bases from V and 7 bases from J; bases unmatched to any gene: 10. Looked up from germline, CDR1 is SGHTS and CDR2 is YDEGEE. In DNA, the CDR3 is TGTGCCAGCAGCGTAAACAGGGGCGAGGGTGAAAAACTGTTTTTT. It codes for CASSVNRGEGEKLFF.

This clone was picked up one time. The chain carries TRBV29-1 and TRBJ2-1; 8 nucleotides match TRBD2. The CDR3 has 16 residues. Germline V gene sequence: CDR1 SQVTM, CDR2 ANQGSEA. The trim removed 4 bases at V and 2 bases at J, leaving 10 bases unmatched. The CDR3 DNA sequence: TGCAGCGTTGGTCCGGGACTAGTGATGACCTACAATGAGCAGTTCTTC. It translates to CSVGPGLVMTYNEQFF.

The chain links TRBV28 to TRBJ2-7, with D maybe TRBD1 (6 bases). Between the trimmed V and J ends, which lost 2 bases and 0 bases, there was a span of 17 bases. This CDR3 is 17 amino acids long. The germline V gene has CDR1 MDHEN and CDR2 SYDVKM. CDR3 bases: TGTGCCAGCAGTTTAATGACAGGCATGAGGAGCTCCTACGAGCAGTACTTC. Protein sequence: CASSLMTGMRSSYEQYF.